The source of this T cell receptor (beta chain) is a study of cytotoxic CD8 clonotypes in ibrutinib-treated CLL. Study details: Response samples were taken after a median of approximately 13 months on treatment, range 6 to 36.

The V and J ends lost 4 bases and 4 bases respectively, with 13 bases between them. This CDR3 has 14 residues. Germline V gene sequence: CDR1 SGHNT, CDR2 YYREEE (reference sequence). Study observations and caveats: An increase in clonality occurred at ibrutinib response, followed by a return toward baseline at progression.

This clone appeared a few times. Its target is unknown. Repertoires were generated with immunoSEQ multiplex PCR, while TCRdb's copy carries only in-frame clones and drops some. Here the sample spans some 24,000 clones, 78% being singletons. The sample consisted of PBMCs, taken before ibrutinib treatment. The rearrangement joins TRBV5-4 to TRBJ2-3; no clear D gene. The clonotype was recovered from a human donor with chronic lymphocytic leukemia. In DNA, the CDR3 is TGTGCCAGCAGCCCACAGACAACCGCAGATACGCAGTATTTT. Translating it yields CASSPQTTADTQYF. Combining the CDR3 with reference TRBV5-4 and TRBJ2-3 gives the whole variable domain ETGVTQSPTHLIKTRGQQVTLRCSSQSGHNTVSWYQQALGQGPQFIFQYYREEENGRGNFPPRFSGLQFPNYSSELNVNALELDDSALYLCASSPQTTADTQYFGPGTRLTVL.